The clone carrying this TCR beta chain occurred many times. This specimen belongs to a study of read filtering for tumor transcriptome and immune sequencing. Germline V gene data show CDR1 as SGHTA and CDR2 as FQGTGA. This CDR3 has 13 amino acids. V was shortened by 5 bases and J by 5 bases, with 12 bases between the two germline ends. Molecular barcoded adaptors covering alpha/delta and beta/gamma chains were used on about 0.4 ug RNA. One entry per CDR3 protein results from TCRdb running MiXCR on the reads. The sample lists about 24,000 distinct CDR3 sequences; about 20% were seen once. Bone marrow was sampled from every patient at the time of active disease.

Source material: a population of CD138-negative cells sorted from bone marrow. The chain combines TRBV7-3 with TRBJ2-5; D tentatively reads TRBD1 or TRBD2 (5 bases each). This TCR derives from a donor aged 40 or over with multiple myeloma. CDR3 residues: CASSQGERETQYF. The CDR3 DNA reads as TGTGCCAGCAGCCAAGGGGAGAGGGAGACCCAGTACTTC.